This TCR beta chain derives from a study of siplizumab effects on memory and regulatory T cells. TCRdb's table, derived via immunoSEQ multiplex PCR, lists solely in-frame clones and lacks some. The sample contains tens of thousands of clones, about 97% of which appear only once. The germline V gene has CDR1 SGHNT and CDR2 YYREEE (reference sequence). Deletions cut 0 bases from V and 0 bases from J, with 9 bases between. This CDR3 has 15 amino acids. As regards this clone: No antigen is known for it.

Findings and limits, study-wide: Naive T cells appeared more diverse than memory cells and seemed to be major alloresponse contributors.

The chain joins TRBV5-4 to TRBJ1-1, with D hard to call. The sample comprised naive CD8+ T cells sorted from blood. The clonotype originates from a human donor in good health. CDR3 sequence (DNA): TGTGCCAGCAGCTTGGCGGCGACCATGAACACTGAAGCTTTCTTT. It specifies CASSLAATMNTEAFF.